The T cell receptor beta chain under discussion was sequenced for a study of T cells in Graves' hyperthyroidism and ophthalmopathy. Germline loops: CDR1 LGHNA, CDR2 YSLEER. V was trimmed by 0 bases and J by 8 bases, leaving 10 bases between them. This CDR3 has 14 amino acids. Study findings and constraints: Peripheral blood also featured most of the thyroid clonotypes expanded above 0.001. A model of 13 V-J pairs discriminated ophthalmopathy from stable hyperthyroidism.

In this sample, this clonotype turned up a few times. Its antigen is unknown. RNA transcripts were the template for amplifying TCR beta CDR3 regions. With the HTBI primer set, the TCR CDR3 went through a first round of RT-PCR. Each CDR3 protein is one row after TCRdb ran MiXCR on the multiplex PCR reads. The sample lists around 580,000 distinct CDR3 sequences, 16% occurring once. V usage is TRBV4-3 and J usage is TRBJ2-2; unclear D gene. Sequenced sample: blood. This receptor was taken from a woman aged 18-35 years with Graves' hyperthyroidism. The CDR3 DNA is TGCGCCAGCAGCCAAGACCCAGCCTTGGGGGAGCTGTTTTTT. Protein sequence: CASSQDPALGELFF.